Listed below are T cell receptor beta chains from one sample, sequenced in a study of blood T cell repertoires in COVID-19. Clones were read by immunoSEQ multiplex PCR, and TCRdb kept only the in-frame ones, dropping some. The repertoire holds roughly 400,000 clones, with about 90% as singletons. Sequences were obtained from PBMCs or T cells enriched from blood (not recorded which). The receptors originated from a man aged 18 to 35 who had recovered from COVID-19. CDR3s include the opening cysteine and the closing phenylalanine or tryptophan. The order of the fields is clone size, J gene, V gene, D gene, CDR3 DNA, CDR3 protein. The D gene is left open where the match is weak. A row's size may be missing; if present it is once, few, many or a size class.

NA TRBJ2-1 TRBV6-5 TRBD1 TGTGCCAGCAGTCGAAATCAGGGGGCTCATGAGCAGTTCTTC CASSRNQGAHEQFF
NA TRBJ2-2 TRBV28 NA TGTGCCAGTGAACAGGTGAAGGGTAGCACCGGGGAGCTGTTTTTT CASEQVKGSTGELFF
few TRBJ2-1 TRBV7-4 TRBD2 TGTGCCAGCAGCCTTCCCCCTACTAGCGGGGGGCCGCCCTCCTACAATGAGCAGTTCTTC CASSLPPTSGGPPSYNEQFF
once TRBJ1-4 TRBV3-1/TRBV3-2 TRBD1 TGTGCCAGCAGCCAAGAACCCTTCAGGGGGGAAAAACTGTTTTTT CASSQEPFRGEKLFF
NA TRBJ1-1 TRBV29-1 TRBD1 TGCAGCGTTGTGGGGACAGGGGGGGCTGAAGCTTTCTTT CSVVGTGGAEAFF
NA TRBJ1-1 TRBV3-1/TRBV3-2 NA TGTGCCAGCAGCCCCCGCCAGGTCTCTGAAGCTTTCTTT CASSPRQVSEAFF
NA TRBJ2-2 TRBV6-5 TRBD2 TGTGCCAGCAGTTACGACCTAGCGGGGACCGGGGAGCTGTTTTTT CASSYDLAGTGELFF
NA TRBJ2-7 TRBV27 TRBD2 TGTGCCAGCAGACTGACTAGCGGGGGGAAGTTCGAGCAGTACTTC CASRLTSGGKFEQYF
once TRBJ1-1 TRBV7-2 TRBD1 TGTGCCAGCAGCTTAGTTGGGGACAGGGGGCCTTCTGAAGCTTTCTTT CASSLVGDRGPSEAFF
NA TRBJ1-1 TRBV7-9 TRBD1 TGTGCCAGCAGCTTAATCTCCGGGACAGTGAACACTGAAGCTTTCTTT CASSLISGTVNTEAFF
NA TRBJ1-1 TRBV3-1/TRBV3-2 NA TGTGCCAGCTCTACGGGGAACACTGAAGCTTTCTTT CASSTGNTEAFF
NA TRBJ1-5 TRBV18 TRBD1 TGTGCCAGCTCACCAATGGGGACAGGGAATCAGCCCCAGCATTTT CASSPMGTGNQPQHF
NA TRBJ2-7 TRBV5-1 NA TGCGCCAGCAGACTTTCGAGCTCCTACGAGCAGTACTTC CASRLSSSYEQYF
NA TRBJ2-5 TRBV11-2 TRBD2 TGTGCCAGCTCTGGCGGGGGAGGGTTGGAGACCCAGTACTTC CASSGGGGLETQYF
NA TRBJ1-1 TRBV20-1 NA TGCAGTGCTAGCCGTCAGGGGGAAGCTTTCTTT CSASRQGEAFF
NA TRBJ1-1 TRBV12-5 NA TGTGCTAGTGGGGGCGGACAGACCTTGAACACTGAAGCTTTCTTT CASGGGQTLNTEAFF
NA TRBJ1-5 TRBV19 NA TGTGCCAGTAGGTCGGGGGGTGGGCAGCCCCAGCATTTT CASRSGGGQPQHF
NA TRBJ2-2 TRBV4-1 NA TGCGCCAGCAGCCAACCGGGAAGCCCCACCGGGGAGCTGTTTTTT CASSQPGSPTGELFF
NA TRBJ2-1 TRBV7-6 TRBD2 TGTGCCAGCAGCTTAATAGTACGGGGGGGCGCGTCAAATGAGCAGTTCTTC CASSLIVRGGASNEQFF
NA TRBJ1-1 TRBV19 TRBD1 TGTGCCAGTAGGCCTTCTCCGGGACAGGGATTCACTGAAGCTTTCTTT CASRPSPGQGFTEAFF
NA TRBJ1-5 TRBV28 NA TGTGCCAGCAGTTTTATAAGGAGGACCGAATATAGCAATCAGCCCCAGCATTTT CASSFIRRTEYSNQPQHF
NA TRBJ2-1 TRBV12-5 TRBD1 TGTGCTAGTGGTCCCGGGACAGGGGATGAGCAGTTCTTC CASGPGTGDEQFF
NA TRBJ1-6 TRBV14 NA TGTGCCAGCAGTCAGACCGGGACACTCTATTCACCCCTCCACTTT CASSQTGTLYSPLHF
NA TRBJ1-6 TRBV5-8 NA TGTGCCAGCCTCCACCCCGGTCGTAAGAATTCACCCCTCCACTTT CASLHPGRKNSPLHF
NA TRBJ1-2 TRBV6-1 NA TGTGCCAGCAGTGAGGGTAGGAGCTATGGCTACACCTTC CASSEGRSYGYTF
once TRBJ1-2 TRBV11-2 NA TGTGCCAGCAGCTCCAGGGGACCCAACTATGGCTACACCTTC CASSSRGPNYGYTF
once TRBJ1-2 TRBV29-1 TRBD1 TGCAGCGATGGACAGGCATCTGGCTACACCTTC CSDGQASGYTF
NA TRBJ1-1 TRBV10-3 NA TGTGCCATCAGTGAGGTGAAGCGGAACACTGAAGCTTTCTTT CAISEVKRNTEAFF
NA TRBJ1-2 TRBV7-8 TRBD1 TGTGCCAGCAGCCGAGCCCTTACAGGGGGCGCGTATGGCTACACCTTC CASSRALTGGAYGYTF
few TRBJ1-4 TRBV12-3/TRBV12-4 NA TGTGCCAGCAGTTTATCTTGGGAGGAAAAACTGTTTTTT CASSLSWEEKLFF
NA TRBJ1-4 TRBV9 TRBD1 TGTGCCAGCAGCCGGGACAGGGGTTTTGCTAATGAAAAACTGTTTTTT CASSRDRGFANEKLFF
NA TRBJ1-1 TRBV11-1 NA TGTGCCAGCAGCCGGACACCGAACACTGAAGCTTTCTTT CASSRTPNTEAFF
once TRBJ2-3 TRBV3-1/TRBV3-2 TRBD2 TGTGCCAGCAGCCAAGATCCCCTAGCGGGAGGGCGCACAGATACGCAGTATTTT CASSQDPLAGGRTDTQYF
NA TRBJ2-7 TRBV6-5 NA TGTGCCAGCAGTTACTTAGCCCGGGACAACTACGAGCAGTACTTC CASSYLARDNYEQYF
NA TRBJ2-7 TRBV27 TRBD2 TGTGCCACCCCTCCGGGCCCCCGGGAGCGGGAGACTTGGTACGAGCAGTACTTC CATPPGPRERETWYEQYF
once TRBJ1-4 TRBV11-3 NA TGTGCCAGCAGCTTAGACCCGCCAGGGGCAACTAATGAAAAACTGTTTTTT CASSLDPPGATNEKLFF
NA TRBJ2-1 TRBV11-2 NA TGTGCCAGCAGCTTAGATGTACAGGCCAGCTCCTACAATGAGCAGTTCTTC CASSLDVQASSYNEQFF
NA TRBJ1-1 TRBV6-5 NA TGTGCCAGCAGGCCGGGACTTGGTACTGAAGCTTTCTTT CASRPGLGTEAFF
NA TRBJ1-4 TRBV6-5 NA TGTGCCAGCCGGGGGAGGCCTAATGAAAAACTGTTTTTT CASRGRPNEKLFF
NA TRBJ1-5 TRBV5-1 NA TGCGCCAGCAGCTTGGATACGGGGATGAATCAGCCCCAGCATTTT CASSLDTGMNQPQHF
NA TRBJ2-5 TRBV10-3 NA TGTGCCATCAGTGAGGGAGCGATAGAGACCCAGTACTTC CAISEGAIETQYF
NA TRBJ2-3 TRBV5-1 TRBD2 TGCGCCAGCAGCTTAAAGGCTAGCGGGACAGATACGCAGTATTTT CASSLKASGTDTQYF
NA TRBJ2-1 TRBV5-1 TRBD2 TGCGCCAGCAGCGATCGGCCGGGACTAGCGGGAATTCGGCAGTTCTTC CASSDRPGLAGIRQFF
NA TRBJ1-1 TRBV10-3 NA TGTGCCATCAGTGAAGAGGATACTGAAGCTTTCTTT CAISEEDTEAFF
NA TRBJ2-2 TRBV19 TRBD1 TGTGCCATCAGGGGGTTTGGGACCGGGGAGCTGTTTTTT CAIRGFGTGELFF
NA TRBJ2-2 TRBV7-6 NA TGTGCCAGCAGCACTCTGACAGGCGAAAACACCGGGGAGCTGTTTTTT CASSTLTGENTGELFF
NA TRBJ1-3 TRBV5-1 NA TGCGCCAGCAGCTCACTACCCCCTGGAAACACCATATATTTT CASSSLPPGNTIYF
NA TRBJ2-5 TRBV19 NA TGTGCCAGTAGTATAGATGGATCTAGAGCGGAGACCCAGTACTTC CASSIDGSRAETQYF
NA TRBJ1-5 TRBV6-5 NA TGTGCCAGCAGCCTAGATTATGGGCAGCCCCAGCATTTT CASSLDYGQPQHF
NA TRBJ1-2 TRBV4-1 NA TGCGCCAGCAGCCAAGATGGTAGAGCTAACTATGGCTACACCTTC CASSQDGRANYGYTF
NA TRBJ1-2 TRBV5-4 NA TGTGCCAGCAGCTTTTTACTATTCCATGGCTACACCTTC CASSFLLFHGYTF
NA TRBJ1-1 TRBV14 TRBD1 TGTGCCAGCAGCCACGACAGGGTTTACACTGAAGCTTTCTTT CASSHDRVYTEAFF
NA TRBJ2-2 TRBV7-9 TRBD1 TGTGCCAGCAGCTCTCCGACAGGGGTGGTCACCGGGGAGCTGTTTTTT CASSSPTGVVTGELFF
NA TRBJ2-5 TRBV10-3 NA TGTGCCATCAGGGACACCCAAGAGACCCAGTACTTC CAIRDTQETQYF